Listed here is a single T cell receptor (beta chain). Its target is unknown. This entry comes from a study of T cell responses to AZD1222 COVID-19 vaccine. Study background: Researchers grouped second doses given at about 4 or about 12 weeks into one pool. General observations from the study: Recipients of two AZD1222 doses showed rising Spike-specific TCR breadth and depth.

V was trimmed by 1 base and J by 6 bases, leaving 17 bases between them. The germline V gene has CDR1 SGHTS and CDR2 YDEGEE. This CDR3 comprises 16 residues. Using immunoSEQ multiplex PCR, the repertoire was profiled, and TCRdb retains in-frame clones only, with some absent. The data contain 95,000 to 100,000 clones, 90% of them seen just once; the ten biggest clones take up 1.3%. Here the sequenced sample was peripheral blood, taken on day 0 of AZD1222 vaccination. This TCR was recovered from an adult in good health. The rearrangement joins TRBV5-8 to TRBJ2-1, with TRBD2 as a possible D gene (5 bases). The CDR3, as DNA: TGTGCCAGCAGCTTGACGACTAAGCCCTACTTCAATGAGCAGTTCTTC. Amino acids: CASSLTTKPYFNEQFF.